Sequencing of this T cell receptor (beta chain) was carried out in a study of fetal regulatory T cell absence and autoimmunity. About the study: Exocrine pancreas autoimmunity occurred in IPEX patients lacking clinical diabetes.

The germline CDR1 and CDR2 sequences are SGHDN and FVKESK. This CDR3 is 17 amino acids long. The junction had 11 bases not matched to a gene; V was cut back by 4 bases and J by 7 bases. Using immunoSEQ multiplex PCR, the repertoire was profiled, and TCRdb retains in-frame clones only, with some absent. The profile shows around 100,000 clones, 72% of them singletons. The receptor comes from a male donor with IPEX syndrome. V and J are TRBV14 and TRBJ1-6, with TRBD1 identical over 9 bases. Sequenced material: pancreas tissue. In nucleotides, the CDR3 is TGTGCCAGCAGCCGTATGTTCGGACAGGGGCAAAATTCACCCCTCCACTTT. It translates to CASSRMFGQGQNSPLHF. Drawing the rest from reference TRBV14 and TRBJ1-6, the complete variable domain is EAGVTQFPSHSVIEKGQTVTLRCDPISGHDNLYWYRRVMGKEIKFLLHFVKESKQDESGMPNNRFLAERTGGTYSTLKVQPAELEDSGVYFCASSRMFGQGQNSPLHFGNGTRLTVT.